This T cell receptor beta chain was documented in a study of cytomegalovirus exposure and HLA in healthy donors. Whole-study findings and limits: Per a prior analysis, the majority of TCR beta V segments were productive roughly 90% or roughly 30% of the time.

Germline V CDR1 and CDR2: MGHRA, YSYEKL. The CDR3 runs to 17 residues. V lost 5 bases, J lost 0 bases, and 6 bases stayed unmatched. A few counts support this clone. What it binds is unknown. The study ran its PCR with 60 Vbeta and 13 Jbeta primers. The data were produced by immunoSEQ multiplex PCR, yet TCRdb's version contains in-frame clones alone and is incomplete. This sample has fewer than 200,000 clones, with 76% found just once. The TCR originated in a female donor in good health and CMV-seronegative. Sequencing input: PBMCs. The rearrangement links TRBV4-1 to TRBJ2-7; 14 nucleotides align to TRBD2. CDR3 sequence (DNA): TGCGCCAGCAGCAACCCGGGACTAGCGGGGGCCTCCTACGAGCAGTACTTC. Amino acid sequence: CASSNPGLAGASYEQYF.